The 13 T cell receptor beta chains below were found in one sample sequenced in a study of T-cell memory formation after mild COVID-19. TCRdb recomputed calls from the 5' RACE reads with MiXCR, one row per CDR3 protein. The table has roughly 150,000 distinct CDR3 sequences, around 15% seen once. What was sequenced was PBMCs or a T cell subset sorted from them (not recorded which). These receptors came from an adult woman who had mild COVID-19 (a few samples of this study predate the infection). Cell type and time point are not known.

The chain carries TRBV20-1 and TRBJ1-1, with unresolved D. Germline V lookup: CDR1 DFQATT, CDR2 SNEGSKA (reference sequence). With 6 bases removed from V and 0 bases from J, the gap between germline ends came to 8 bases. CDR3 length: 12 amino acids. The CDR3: CSALQMNTEAFF. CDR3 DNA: TGCAGTGCCCTACAGATGAACACTGAAGCTTTCTTT.

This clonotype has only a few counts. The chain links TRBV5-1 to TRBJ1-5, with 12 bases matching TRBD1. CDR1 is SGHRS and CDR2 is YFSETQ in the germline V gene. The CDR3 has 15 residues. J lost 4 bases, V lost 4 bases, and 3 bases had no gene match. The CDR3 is CASSEGQGANQPQHF. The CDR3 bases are TGCGCCAGCAGCGAGGGACAGGGGGCGAATCAGCCCCAGCATTTT.

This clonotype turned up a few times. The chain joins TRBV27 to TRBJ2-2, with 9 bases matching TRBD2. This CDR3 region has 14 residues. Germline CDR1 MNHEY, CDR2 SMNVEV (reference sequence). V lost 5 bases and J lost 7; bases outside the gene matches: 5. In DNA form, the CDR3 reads TGTGCCAGCAGTGCCAAGACTAGCGGCGGGGAGCTGTTTTTT. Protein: CASSAKTSGGELFF.

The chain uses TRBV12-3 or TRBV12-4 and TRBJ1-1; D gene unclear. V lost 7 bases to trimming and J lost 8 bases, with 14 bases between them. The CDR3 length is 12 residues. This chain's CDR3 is CASNLRTSEAFF. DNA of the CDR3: TGTGCCAGCAACCTAAGGACCTCCGAAGCTTTCTTT.

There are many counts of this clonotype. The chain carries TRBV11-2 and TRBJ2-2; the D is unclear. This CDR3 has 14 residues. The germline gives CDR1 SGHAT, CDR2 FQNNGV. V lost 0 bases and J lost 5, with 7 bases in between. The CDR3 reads CASSLDVATGELFF. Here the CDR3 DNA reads TGTGCCAGCAGCTTAGATGTGGCTACCGGGGAGCTGTTTTTT.

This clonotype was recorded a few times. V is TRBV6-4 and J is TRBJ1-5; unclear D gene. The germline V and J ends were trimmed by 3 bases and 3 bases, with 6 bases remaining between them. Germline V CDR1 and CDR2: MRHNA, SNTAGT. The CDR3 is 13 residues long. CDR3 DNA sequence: TGTGCCAGCAGTGAAGAGGTCAATCAGCCCCAGCATTTT. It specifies CASSEEVNQPQHF.

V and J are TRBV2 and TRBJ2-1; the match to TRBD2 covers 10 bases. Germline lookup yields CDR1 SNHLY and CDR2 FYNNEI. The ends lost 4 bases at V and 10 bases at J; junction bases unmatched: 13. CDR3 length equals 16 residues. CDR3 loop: CASSASGLALVREQFF. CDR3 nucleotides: TGTGCCAGCAGTGCTTCGGGACTAGCGTTAGTTCGCGAGCAGTTCTTC.

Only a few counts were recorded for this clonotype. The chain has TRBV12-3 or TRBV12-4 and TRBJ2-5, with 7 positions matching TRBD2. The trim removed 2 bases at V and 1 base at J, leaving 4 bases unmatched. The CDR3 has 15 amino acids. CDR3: CASSLRRESQETQYF. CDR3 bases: TGTGCCAGCAGTTTAAGGCGGGAGAGCCAAGAGACCCAGTACTTC.

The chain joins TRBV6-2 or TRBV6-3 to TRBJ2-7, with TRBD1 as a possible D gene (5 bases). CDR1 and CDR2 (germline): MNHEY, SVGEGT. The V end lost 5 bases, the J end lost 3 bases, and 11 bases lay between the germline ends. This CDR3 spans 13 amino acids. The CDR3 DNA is TGTGCCAGCAGTGTACTTCAGGGCTACGAGCAGTACTTC. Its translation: CASSVLQGYEQYF.

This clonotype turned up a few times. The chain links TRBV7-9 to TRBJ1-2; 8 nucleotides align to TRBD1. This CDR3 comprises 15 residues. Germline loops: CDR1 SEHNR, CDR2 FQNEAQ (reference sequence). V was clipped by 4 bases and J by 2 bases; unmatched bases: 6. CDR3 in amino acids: CASSSQGAYNYGYTF. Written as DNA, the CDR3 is TGTGCCAGCAGCTCCCAGGGGGCATACAACTATGGCTACACCTTC.

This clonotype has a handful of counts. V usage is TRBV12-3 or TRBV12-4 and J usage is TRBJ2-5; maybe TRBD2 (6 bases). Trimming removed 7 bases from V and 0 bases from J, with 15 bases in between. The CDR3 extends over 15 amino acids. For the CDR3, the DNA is TGTGCCAGCACTCTCGCGGGGCAAAACCAAGAGACCCAGTACTTC. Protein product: CASTLAGQNQETQYF.

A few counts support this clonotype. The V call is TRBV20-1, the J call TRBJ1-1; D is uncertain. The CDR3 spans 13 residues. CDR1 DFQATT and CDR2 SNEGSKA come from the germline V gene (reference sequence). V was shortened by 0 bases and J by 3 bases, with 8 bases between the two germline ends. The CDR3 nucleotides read TGCAGTGCTAGAGATCCCGGGTACACTGAAGCTTTCTTT. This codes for CSARDPGYTEAFF.

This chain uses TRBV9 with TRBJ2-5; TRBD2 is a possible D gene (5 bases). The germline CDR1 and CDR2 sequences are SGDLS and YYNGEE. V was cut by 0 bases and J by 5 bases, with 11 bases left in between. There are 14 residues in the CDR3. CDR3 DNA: TGTGCCAGCAGCGTAGCTACCGGCGGGGAGACCCAGTACTTC. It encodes CASSVATGGETQYF.